The clone carrying this T cell receptor beta chain has a handful of counts. In TCRdb, the 5' RACE reads were re-called with MiXCR into one record per CDR3 protein. This sample has under 200,000 distinct CDR3 sequences, with 8% to 13% found just once. Trimming pared 7 bases from V and 8 bases from J, leaving 10 bases between. The CDR3 totals 11 residues. CDR1 is MGHDK, CDR2 SYGVNS, per germline. This sample is drawn from a study of T cells after yellow fever vaccination. The chain couples TRBV25-1 to TRBJ2-3; D gene unclear. This sequence originates from a man aged 18 to 29 who received the YFV17D yellow fever vaccine. Sample: CD8+ T cells sorted from PBMCs, taken 15 days after the yellow fever booster vaccination. The CDR3 region is CASMASGTQYF. The CDR3 region has the DNA TGTGCCAGCATGGCCTCCGGTACGCAGTATTTT.